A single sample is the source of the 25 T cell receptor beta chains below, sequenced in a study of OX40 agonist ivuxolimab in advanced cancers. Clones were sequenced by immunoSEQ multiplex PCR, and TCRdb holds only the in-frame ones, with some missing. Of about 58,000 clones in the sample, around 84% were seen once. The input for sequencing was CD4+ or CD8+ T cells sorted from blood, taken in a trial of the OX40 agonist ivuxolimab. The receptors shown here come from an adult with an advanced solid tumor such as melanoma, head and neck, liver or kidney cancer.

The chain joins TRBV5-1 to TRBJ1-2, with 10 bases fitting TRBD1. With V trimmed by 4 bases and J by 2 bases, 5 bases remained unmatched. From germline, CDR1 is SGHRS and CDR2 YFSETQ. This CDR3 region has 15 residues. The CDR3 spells CASSPRQGANYGYTF. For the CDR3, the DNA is TGCGCCAGCAGCCCCCGACAGGGGGCCAACTATGGCTACACCTTC. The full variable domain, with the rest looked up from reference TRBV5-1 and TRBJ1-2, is KAGVTQTPRYLIKTRGQQVTLSCSPISGHRSVSWYQQTPGQGLQFLFEYFSETQRNKGNFPGRFSGRQFSNSRSEMNVSTLELGDSALYLCASSPRQGANYGYTFGSGTRLTVV.

This CDR3 reads CASSLRTLYNTEAFF. The CDR3 DNA reads as TGTGCCAGCAGCTTGCGGACCCTTTATAACACTGAAGCTTTCTTT. V gene TRBV5-5 combines with J gene TRBJ1-1, with no clear D. The CDR3 runs to 15 residues. V shed 1 base and J shed 2 bases, with 12 bases lying between them. The germline V gene has CDR1 SGHKS and CDR2 YYEKEE (reference sequence).

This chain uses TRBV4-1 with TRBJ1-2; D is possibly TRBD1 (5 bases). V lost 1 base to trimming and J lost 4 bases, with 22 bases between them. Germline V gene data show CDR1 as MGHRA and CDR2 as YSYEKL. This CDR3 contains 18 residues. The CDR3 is CASSQVDFLPGTSYGYTF. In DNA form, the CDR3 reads TGCGCCAGCAGCCAAGTGGATTTCCTTCCGGGGACCTCCTATGGCTACACCTTC.

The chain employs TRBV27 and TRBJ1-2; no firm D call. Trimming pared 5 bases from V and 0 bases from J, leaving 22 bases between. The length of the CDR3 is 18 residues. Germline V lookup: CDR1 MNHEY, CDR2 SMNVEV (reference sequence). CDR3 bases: TGTGCCAGCAGTCATGACGGTCCGACGGAAGGGTCTAACTATGGCTACACCTTC. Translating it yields CASSHDGPTEGSNYGYTF.

CDR3: CASSLRQDQFF. CDR3 sequence (DNA): TGTGCCAGCAGCTTGCGGCAGGACCAGTTCTTC. The chain joins TRBV5-6 to TRBJ2-1; D call uncertain. Germline V gives CDR1 SGHDT, CDR2 YYEEEE. V lost 1 base, J lost 13 bases, and 9 bases lay in between. This CDR3 is 11 amino acids long.

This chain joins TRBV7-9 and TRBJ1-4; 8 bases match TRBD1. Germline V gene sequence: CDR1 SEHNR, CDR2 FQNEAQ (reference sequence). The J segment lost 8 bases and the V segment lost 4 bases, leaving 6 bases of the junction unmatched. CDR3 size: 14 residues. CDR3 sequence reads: CASSSDRVREKLFF. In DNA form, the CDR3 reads TGTGCCAGCAGCTCGGACAGGGTGAGGGAAAAACTGTTTTTT.

CDR3 sequence (DNA): TGTGCCAGAAGCTTAAGCGCTCAGCCCCAGCATTTT. Its translation is CARSLSAQPQHF. The V gene is TRBV7-5, the J gene TRBJ1-5. TRBV7-5 is deemed a pseudogene. The CDR3 has 12 residues.

CDR3 sequence: CASSLKTGIETQYF. CDR3 bases: TGCGCCAGCAGCTTGAAAACAGGGATAGAGACCCAGTACTTC. This chain connects TRBV5-1 to TRBJ2-5; maybe TRBD1 (6 bases). The CDR3 sequence is 14 residues long. The V end lost 1 base, the J end lost 4 bases, and 11 bases lay between the germline ends. Looked up from germline, CDR1 is SGHRS and CDR2 is YFSETQ.

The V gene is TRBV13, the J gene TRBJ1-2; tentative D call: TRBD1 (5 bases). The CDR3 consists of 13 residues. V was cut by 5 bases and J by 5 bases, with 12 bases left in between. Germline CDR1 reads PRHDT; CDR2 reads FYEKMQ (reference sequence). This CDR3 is CASSRSTVYGYTF. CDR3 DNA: TGTGCCAGCAGCCGATCGACAGTATATGGCTACACCTTC.

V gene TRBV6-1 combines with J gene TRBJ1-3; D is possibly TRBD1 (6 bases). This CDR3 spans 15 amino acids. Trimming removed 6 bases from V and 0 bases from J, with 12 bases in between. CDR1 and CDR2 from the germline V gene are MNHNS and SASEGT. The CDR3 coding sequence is TGTGCCAGCAGGACAGGCCGCTCCTCTGGAAACACCATATATTTT. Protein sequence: CASRTGRSSGNTIYF.

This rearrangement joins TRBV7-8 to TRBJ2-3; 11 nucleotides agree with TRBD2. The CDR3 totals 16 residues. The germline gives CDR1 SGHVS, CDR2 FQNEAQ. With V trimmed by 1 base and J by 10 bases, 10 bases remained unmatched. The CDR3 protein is CASSLEASGGSRAQYF. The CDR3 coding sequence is TGTGCCAGCAGCTTAGAGGCTAGCGGGGGGTCGAGGGCGCAGTATTTT.

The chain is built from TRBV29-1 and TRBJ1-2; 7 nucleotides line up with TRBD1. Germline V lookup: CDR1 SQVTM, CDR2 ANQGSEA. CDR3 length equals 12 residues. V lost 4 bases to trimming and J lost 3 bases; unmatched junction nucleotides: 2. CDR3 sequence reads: CSVATGDYGYTF. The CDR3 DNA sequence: TGCAGCGTTGCTACAGGGGACTATGGCTACACCTTC.

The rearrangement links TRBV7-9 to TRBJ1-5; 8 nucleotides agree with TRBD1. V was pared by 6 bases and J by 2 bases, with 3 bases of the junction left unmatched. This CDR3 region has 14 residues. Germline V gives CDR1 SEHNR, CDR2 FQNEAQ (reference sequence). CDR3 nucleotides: TGTGCCAGCAGGGCAGGGGGCGGCAATCAGCCCCAGCATTTT. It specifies CASRAGGGNQPQHF.

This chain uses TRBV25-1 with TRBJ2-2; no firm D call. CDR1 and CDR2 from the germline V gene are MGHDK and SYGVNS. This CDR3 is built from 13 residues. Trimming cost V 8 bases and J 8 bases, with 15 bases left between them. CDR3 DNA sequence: TGTGCCAGCCAGTTAGGCGGATCGGGGGAGCTGTTTTTT. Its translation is CASQLGGSGELFF.

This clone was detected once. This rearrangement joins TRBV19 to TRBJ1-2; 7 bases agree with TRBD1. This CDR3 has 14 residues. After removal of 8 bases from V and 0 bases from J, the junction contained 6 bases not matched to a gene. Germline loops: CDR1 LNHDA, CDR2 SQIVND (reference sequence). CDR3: CASRQGSSNYGYTF. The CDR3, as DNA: TGTGCCAGTCGACAGGGTAGCTCTAACTATGGCTACACCTTC.

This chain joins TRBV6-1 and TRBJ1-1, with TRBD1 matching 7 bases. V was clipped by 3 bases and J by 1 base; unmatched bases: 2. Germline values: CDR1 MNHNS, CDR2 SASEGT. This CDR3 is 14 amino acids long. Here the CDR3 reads CASSDRGGNTEAFF. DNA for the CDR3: TGTGCCAGCAGTGACAGGGGGGGGAACACTGAAGCTTTCTTT.

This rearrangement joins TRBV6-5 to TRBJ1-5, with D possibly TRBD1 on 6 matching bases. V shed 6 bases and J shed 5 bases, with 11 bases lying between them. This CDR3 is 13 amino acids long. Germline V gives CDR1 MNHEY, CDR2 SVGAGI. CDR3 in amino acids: CASRGQRHQPQHF. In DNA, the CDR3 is TGTGCCAGCAGAGGACAGAGACATCAGCCCCAGCATTTT.

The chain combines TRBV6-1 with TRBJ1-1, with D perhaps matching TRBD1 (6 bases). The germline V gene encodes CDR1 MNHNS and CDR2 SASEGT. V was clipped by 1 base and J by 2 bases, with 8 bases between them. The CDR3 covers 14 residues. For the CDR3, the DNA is TGTGCCAGCAGTGAAGGGACAGACAACACTGAAGCTTTCTTT. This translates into CASSEGTDNTEAFF.

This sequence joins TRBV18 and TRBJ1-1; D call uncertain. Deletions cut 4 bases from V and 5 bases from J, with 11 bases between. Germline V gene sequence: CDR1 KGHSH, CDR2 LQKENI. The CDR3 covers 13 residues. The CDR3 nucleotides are TGTGCCAGCTCACTCGTGGATCAGACTGAAGCTTTCTTT. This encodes CASSLVDQTEAFF.

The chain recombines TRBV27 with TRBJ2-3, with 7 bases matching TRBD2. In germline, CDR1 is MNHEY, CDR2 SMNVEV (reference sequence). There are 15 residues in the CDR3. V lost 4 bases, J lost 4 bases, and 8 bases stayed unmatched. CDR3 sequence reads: CASSSRTSSPDTQYF. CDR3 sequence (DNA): TGTGCCAGCAGTTCCCGGACTAGTTCCCCAGATACGCAGTATTTT.

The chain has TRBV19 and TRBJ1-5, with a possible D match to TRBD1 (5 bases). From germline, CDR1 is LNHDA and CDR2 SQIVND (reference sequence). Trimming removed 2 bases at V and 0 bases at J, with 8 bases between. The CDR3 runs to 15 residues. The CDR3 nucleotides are TGTGCCAGTAGTATATCGAGGGGTAGCAATCAGCCCCAGCATTTT. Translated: CASSISRGSNQPQHF. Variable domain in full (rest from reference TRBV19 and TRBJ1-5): DGGITQSPKYLFRKEGQNVTLSCEQNLNHDAMYWYRQDPGQGLRLIYYSQIVNDFQKGDIAEGYSVSREKKESFPLTVTSAQKNPTAFYLCASSISRGSNQPQHFGDGTRLSIL.

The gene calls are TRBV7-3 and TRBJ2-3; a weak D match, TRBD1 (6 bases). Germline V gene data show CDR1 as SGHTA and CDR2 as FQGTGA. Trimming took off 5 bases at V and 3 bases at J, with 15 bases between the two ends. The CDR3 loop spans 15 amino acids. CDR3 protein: CASSPDRSRTDTQYF. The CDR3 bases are TGTGCCAGCAGCCCCGACAGGAGTAGGACAGATACGCAGTATTTT.

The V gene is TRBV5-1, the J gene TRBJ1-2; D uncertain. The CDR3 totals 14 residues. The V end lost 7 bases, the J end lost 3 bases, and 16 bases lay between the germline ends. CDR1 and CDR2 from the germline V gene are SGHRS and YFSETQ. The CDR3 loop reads CASYPGVLDYGYTF. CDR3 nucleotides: TGCGCCAGCTACCCCGGGGTGTTGGACTATGGCTACACCTTC. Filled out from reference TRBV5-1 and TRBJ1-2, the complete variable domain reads KAGVTQTPRYLIKTRGQQVTLSCSPISGHRSVSWYQQTPGQGLQFLFEYFSETQRNKGNFPGRFSGRQFSNSRSEMNVSTLELGDSALYLCASYPGVLDYGYTFGSGTRLTVV.

This CDR3 is CASSVSGYTEAFF. The CDR3 coding sequence is TGTGCCAGCAGCGTTTCAGGGTACACTGAAGCTTTCTTT. The chain links TRBV9 to TRBJ1-1; possibly TRBD1 for D (5 bases). Germline lookup yields CDR1 SGDLS and CDR2 YYNGEE. This CDR3 spans 13 amino acids. The V and J ends lost 2 bases and 3 bases respectively, with 8 bases between them.

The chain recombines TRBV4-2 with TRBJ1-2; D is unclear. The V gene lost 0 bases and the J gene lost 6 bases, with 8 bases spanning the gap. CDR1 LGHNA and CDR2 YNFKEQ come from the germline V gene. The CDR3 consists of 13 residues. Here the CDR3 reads CASSQDPGDGYTF. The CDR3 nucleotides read TGTGCCAGCAGCCAAGATCCTGGGGATGGCTACACCTTC.